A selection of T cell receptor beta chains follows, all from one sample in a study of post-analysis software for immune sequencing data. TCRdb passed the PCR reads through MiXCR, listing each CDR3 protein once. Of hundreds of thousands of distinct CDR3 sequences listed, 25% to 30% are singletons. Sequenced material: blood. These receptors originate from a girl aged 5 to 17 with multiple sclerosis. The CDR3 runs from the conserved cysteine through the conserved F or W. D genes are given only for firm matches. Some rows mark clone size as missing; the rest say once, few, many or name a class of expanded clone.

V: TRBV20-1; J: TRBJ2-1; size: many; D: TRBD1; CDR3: CSAVPRDRGHNEQFF; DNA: TGCAGTGCTGTCCCCCGGGACAGGGGGCACAATGAGCAGTTCTTC
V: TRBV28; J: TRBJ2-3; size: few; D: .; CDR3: CASSLGYWQVGDTQYF; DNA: TGTGCCAGCAGTTTAGGTTATTGGCAGGTCGGAGATACGCAGTATTTT
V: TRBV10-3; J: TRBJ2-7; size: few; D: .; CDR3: CAISEDSSYEQYF; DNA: TGTGCCATCAGTGAGGACAGCTCCTACGAGCAGTACTTC
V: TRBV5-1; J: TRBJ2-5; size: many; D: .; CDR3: CASSLVGETQYF; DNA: TGTGCCAGCAGCTTAGTGGGAGAGACCCAGTACTTC
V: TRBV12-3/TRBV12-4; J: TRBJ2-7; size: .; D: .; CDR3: CASAPTAEGGFEQYF; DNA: TGTGCCAGCGCCCCTACGGCGGAAGGTGGATTCGAGCAGTACTTC
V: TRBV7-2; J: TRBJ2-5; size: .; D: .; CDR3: CASSPWGWGQETQYF; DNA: TGTGCCAGCAGCCCTTGGGGCTGGGGCCAAGAGACCCAGTACTTC
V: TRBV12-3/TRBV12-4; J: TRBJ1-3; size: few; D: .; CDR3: CAVHGGVSSGNTIYF; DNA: TGTGCCGTCCATGGGGGGGTGAGCTCTGGAAACACCATATATTTT
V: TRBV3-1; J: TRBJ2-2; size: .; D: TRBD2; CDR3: CASSKDGGIPGELFF; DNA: TGTGCCAGCAGCAAAGACGGGGGGATCCCCGGGGAGCTGTTTTTT
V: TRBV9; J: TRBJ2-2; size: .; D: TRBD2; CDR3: CASSVGLGGGLAGELFF; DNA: TGTGCCAGCAGCGTAGGTTTAGGCGGGGGGCTCGCCGGGGAGCTGTTTTTT
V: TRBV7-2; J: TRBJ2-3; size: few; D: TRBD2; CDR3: CASSLGEAGSTDTQYF; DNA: TGTGCCAGCAGCCTAGGTGAAGCGGGAAGCACAGATACGCAGTATTTT
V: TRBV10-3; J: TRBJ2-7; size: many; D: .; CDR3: CAISEVRDPYEQYF; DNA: TGTGCCATCAGTGAGGTGAGAGATCCCTACGAGCAGTACTTC
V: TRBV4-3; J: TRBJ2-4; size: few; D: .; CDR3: CASSQERGRAKNIQYF; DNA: TGCGCCAGCAGCCAAGAACGGGGTCGAGCCAAAAACATTCAGTACTTC
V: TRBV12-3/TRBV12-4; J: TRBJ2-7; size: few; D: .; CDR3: CASRKDYEQYF; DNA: TGTGCCAGCAGGAAGGACTACGAGCAGTACTTC
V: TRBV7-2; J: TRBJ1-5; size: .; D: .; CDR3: CASSPQHRGQPQHF; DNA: TGTGCCAGCAGTCCACAACACCGGGGTCAGCCCCAGCATTTT
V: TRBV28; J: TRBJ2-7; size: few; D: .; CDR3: CASSQLGELYEQYF; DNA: TGTGCCAGCAGTCAACTGGGGGAATTGTACGAGCAGTACTTC
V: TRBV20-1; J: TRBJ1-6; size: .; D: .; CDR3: CSARVVQGNSPLHF; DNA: TGCAGTGCTAGAGTGGTCCAGGGGAACTCACCCCTCCACTTT
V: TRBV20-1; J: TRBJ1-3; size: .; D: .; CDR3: CSAAHQGVGIYF; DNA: TGCAGTGCGGCCCACCAGGGCGTAGGCATATATTTT
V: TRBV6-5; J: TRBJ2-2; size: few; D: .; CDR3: CASSYSTSHSAGELFF; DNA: TGTGCCAGCAGTTACTCGACCTCCCACTCGGCCGGGGAGCTGTTTTTT
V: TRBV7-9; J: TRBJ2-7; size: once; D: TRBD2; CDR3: CASSLAGTSGNSLYF; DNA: TGTGCCAGCAGCTTAGCCGGGACTAGCGGTAATAGTCTGTACTTC
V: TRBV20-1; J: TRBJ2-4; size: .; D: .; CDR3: CSARTSGGNIQYF; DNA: TGCAGTGCCAGGACGTCGGGGGGCAACATTCAGTACTTC
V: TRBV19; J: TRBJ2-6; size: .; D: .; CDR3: CASRDRVRKRSGADVLTF; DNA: TGTGCCAGTAGAGATCGGGTCAGAAAAAGGTCTGGGGCCGACGTCCTGACTTTC
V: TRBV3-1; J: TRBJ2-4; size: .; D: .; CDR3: CASSQVVGELYF; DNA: TGTGCCAGCAGCCAAGTCGTAGGGGAACTGTACTTC
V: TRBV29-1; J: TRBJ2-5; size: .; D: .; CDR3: CSVVLAGETQYF; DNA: TGCAGCGTTGTTTTAGCAGGGGAGACCCAGTACTTC
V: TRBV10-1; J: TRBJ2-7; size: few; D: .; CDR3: CASSEVISGYEQYF; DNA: TGCGCCAGCAGTGAAGTCATAAGCGGGTACGAGCAGTACTTC
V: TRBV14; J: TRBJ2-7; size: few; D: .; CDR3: CASSLTITYEQYF; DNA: TGTGCCAGCAGCCTTACCATTACCTACGAGCAGTACTTC
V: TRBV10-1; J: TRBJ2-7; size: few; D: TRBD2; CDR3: CAVLGGGDEQYF; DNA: TGCGCCGTCCTTGGCGGGGGGGACGAGCAGTACTTC
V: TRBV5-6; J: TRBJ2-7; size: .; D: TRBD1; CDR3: CASSSVVQGSGYEQYF; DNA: TGTGCCAGCAGCTCCGTGGTACAGGGGTCGGGCTACGAGCAGTACTTC
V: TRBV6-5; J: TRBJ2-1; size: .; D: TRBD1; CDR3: CASSRQGPGRETQFF; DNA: TGTGCCAGCAGCCGACAGGGACCAGGAAGGGAGACCCAGTTCTTC
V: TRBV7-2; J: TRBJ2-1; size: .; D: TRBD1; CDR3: CTSSPGAGTVSYNEQFF; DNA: TGTACCAGCAGCCCCGGGGCCGGGACAGTATCCTACAATGAGCAGTTCTTC
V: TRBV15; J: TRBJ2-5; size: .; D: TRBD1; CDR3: CATSRDLGQQETQYF; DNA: TGTGCCACCAGCAGAGACCTGGGACAGCAAGAGACCCAGTACTTC
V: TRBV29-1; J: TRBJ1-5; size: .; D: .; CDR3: CSVLGQPQHF; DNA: TGCAGCGTCCTGGGCCAGCCCCAGCATTTT
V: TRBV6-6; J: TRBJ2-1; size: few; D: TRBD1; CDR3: CASKVPGQGGEQFF; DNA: TGTGCCAGCAAGGTACCGGGACAGGGTGGAGAGCAGTTCTTC
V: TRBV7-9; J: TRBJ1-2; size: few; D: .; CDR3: CASSPLGRGKYGYTF; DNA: TGTGCCAGCAGTCCCCTAGGCAGGGGAAAATATGGCTACACCTTC
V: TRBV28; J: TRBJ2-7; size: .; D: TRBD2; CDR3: CASSRGGRNEQYF; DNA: TGTGCCAGTAGTCGGGGGGGGCGTAACGAGCAGTACTTC
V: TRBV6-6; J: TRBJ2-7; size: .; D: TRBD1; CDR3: CASRKPLGQATYEQYF; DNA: TGTGCCAGCAGAAAGCCCTTGGGACAGGCAACCTACGAGCAGTACTTC
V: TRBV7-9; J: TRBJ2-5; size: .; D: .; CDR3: CASTMGDNEQYF; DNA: TGTGCCAGCACCATGGGGGACAATGAGCAGTACTTC
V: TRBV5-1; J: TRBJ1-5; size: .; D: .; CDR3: CASSLLGAREPQHF; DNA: TGCGCCAGCAGCCTCCTAGGGGCCAGGGAGCCCCAGCATTTT
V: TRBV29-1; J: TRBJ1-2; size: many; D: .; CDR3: CSFNRYGYTF; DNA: TGCAGCTTTAACCGCTATGGCTACACCTTC
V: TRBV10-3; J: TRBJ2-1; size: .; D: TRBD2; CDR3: CAISDPTPRLAGGYNEQFF; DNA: TGTGCCATCAGTGACCCCACACCGAGACTAGCGGGAGGGTACAATGAGCAGTTCTTC
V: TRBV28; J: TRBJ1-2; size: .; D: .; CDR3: CASSLVGGLSFNYGYTF; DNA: TGTGCCAGCAGTTTAGTAGGGGGATTAAGTTTTAACTATGGCTACACCTTC
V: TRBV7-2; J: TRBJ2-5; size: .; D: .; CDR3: CASSSLGRGTAETQYF; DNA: TGTGCCAGCAGCTCTCTGGGACGGGGGACAGCGGAGACCCAGTACTTC